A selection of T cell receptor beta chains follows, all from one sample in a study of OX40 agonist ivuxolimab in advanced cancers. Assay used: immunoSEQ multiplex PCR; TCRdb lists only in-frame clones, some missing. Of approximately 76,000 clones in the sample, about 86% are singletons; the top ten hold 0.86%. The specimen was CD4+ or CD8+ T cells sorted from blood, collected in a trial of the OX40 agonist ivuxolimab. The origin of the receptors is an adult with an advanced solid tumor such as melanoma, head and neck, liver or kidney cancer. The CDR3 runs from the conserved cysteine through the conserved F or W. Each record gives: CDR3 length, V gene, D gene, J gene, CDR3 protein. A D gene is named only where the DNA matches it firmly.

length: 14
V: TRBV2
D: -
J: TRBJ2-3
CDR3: CASSEGLSTDTQYF

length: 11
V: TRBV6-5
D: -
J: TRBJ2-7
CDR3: CASSYIHEQYF

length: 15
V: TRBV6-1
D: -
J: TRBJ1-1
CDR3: CASSLPPGLGTEAFF

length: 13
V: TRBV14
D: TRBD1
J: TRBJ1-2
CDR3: CASSPGQRYGYTF

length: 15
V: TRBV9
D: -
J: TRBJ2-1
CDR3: CASSVAERAYNEQFF

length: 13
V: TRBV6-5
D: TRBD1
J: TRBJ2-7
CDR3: CASSGQGPYEQYF

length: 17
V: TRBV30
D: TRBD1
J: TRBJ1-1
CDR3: CAWMPHLRGRLVSEAFF

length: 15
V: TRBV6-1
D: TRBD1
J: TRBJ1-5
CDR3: CASSEGQAYNQPQHF

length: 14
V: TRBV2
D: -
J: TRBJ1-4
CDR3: CASSANTPEDRLFF

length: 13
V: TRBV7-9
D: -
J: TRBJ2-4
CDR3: CASSLQGGNIQYF

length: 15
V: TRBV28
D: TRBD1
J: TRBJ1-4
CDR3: CASNPATGGFEKLFF

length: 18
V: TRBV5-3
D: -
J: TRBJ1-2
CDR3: CARSLDRMYGREPYGYTF

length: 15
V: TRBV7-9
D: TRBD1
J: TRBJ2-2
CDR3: CASSLGLQGTGELFF

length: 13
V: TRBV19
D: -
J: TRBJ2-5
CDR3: CASSARWRETQYF

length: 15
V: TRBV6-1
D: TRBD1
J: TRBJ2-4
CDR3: CASSEYQGDWNIQYF

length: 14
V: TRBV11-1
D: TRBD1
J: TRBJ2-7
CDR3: CASSPRTGPYEQYF

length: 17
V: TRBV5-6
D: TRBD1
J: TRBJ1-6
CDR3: CASSSGRRDRGLSPLHF

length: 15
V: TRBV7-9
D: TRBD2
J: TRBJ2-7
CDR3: CASSLEGGGPYEQYF

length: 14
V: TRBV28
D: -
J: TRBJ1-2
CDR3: CASSLPGGTYGYTF

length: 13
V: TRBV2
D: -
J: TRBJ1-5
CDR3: CASSGGEGQPQHF

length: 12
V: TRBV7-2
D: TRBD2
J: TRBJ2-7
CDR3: CASSGVAGVKYF

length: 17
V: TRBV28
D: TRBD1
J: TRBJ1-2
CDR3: CASSRSGQGGRVYGYTF

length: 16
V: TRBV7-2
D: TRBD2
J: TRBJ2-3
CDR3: CASSVRLSGNTDTQYF

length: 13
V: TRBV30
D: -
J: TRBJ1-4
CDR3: CAWSGGKGEKLFF

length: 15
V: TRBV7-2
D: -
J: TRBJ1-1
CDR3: CASSLVGGSDTEAFF

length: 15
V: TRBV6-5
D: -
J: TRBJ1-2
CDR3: CASRRGAPEYYGYTF

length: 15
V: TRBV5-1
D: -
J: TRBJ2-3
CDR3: CASSLGSSLTDTQYF

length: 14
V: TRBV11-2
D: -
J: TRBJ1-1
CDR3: CASSTPTVTTEAFF

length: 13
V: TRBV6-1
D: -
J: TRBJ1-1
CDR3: CASYLEVGAEAFF

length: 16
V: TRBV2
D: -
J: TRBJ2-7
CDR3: CASRESQGIGSYEQYF

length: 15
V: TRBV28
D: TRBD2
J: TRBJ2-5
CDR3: CASSPWRGGEGTQYF

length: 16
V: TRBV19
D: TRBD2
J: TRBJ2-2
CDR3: CASSGLAGGPDGELFF

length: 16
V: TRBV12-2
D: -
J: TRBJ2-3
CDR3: CASRSPGQGSTDTQYF

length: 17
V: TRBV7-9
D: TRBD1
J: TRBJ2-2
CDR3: CASSPGQGIENTGELFF

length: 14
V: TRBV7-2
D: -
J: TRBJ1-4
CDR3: CASNTQSFNEKLFF

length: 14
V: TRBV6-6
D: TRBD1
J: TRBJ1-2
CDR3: CASSTGVANYGYTF

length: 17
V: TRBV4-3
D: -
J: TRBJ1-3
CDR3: CASSQDIPIVSGNTIYF

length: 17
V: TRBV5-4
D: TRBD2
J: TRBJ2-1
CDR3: CASSPATGGSSYNEQFF

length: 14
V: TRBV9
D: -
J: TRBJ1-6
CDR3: CASSLGDNNSPLHF

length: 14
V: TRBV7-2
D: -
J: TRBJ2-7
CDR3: CASSFAAPSYEQYF

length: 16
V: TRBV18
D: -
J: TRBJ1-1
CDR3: CASSPWDDALNTEAFF

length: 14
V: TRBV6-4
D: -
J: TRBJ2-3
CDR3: CASSDGQSTDTQYF

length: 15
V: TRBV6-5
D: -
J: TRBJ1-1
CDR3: CASRTSGTSNTEAFF

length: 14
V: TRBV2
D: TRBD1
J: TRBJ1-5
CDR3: CASSRATGNQPQHF

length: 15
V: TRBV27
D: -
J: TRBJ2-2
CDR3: CASSYREPNTGELFF

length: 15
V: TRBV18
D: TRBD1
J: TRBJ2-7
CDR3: CASSMETGSSYEQYF

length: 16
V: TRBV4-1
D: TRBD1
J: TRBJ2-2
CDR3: CASSQSSDRDTGELFF

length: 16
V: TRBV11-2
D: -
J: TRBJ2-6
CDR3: CASSALSTSGANVLTF

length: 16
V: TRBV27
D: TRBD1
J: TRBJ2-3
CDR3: CASPQPGQGLTDTQYF

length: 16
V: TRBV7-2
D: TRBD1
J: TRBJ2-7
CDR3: CASSHGQSTGGYEQYF

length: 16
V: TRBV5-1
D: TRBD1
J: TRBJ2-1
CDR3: CASSLVGQGGLNEQFF

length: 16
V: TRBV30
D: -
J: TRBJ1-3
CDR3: CAWTPRTAISGNTIYF

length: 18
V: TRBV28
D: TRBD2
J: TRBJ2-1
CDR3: CASIGTSSGRRFYNEQFF

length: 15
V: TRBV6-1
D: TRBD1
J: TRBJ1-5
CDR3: CASSGRTGAGQPQHF

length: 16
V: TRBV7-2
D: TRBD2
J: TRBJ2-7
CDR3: CASSLGGTSGSYEQYF

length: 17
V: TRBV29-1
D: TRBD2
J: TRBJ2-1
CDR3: CSVEAPLAGGSYNEQFF

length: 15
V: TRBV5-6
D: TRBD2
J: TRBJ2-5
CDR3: CASSPGTTLVGTQYF

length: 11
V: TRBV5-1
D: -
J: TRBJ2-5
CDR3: CASFGQETQYF

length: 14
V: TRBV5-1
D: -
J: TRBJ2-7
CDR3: CASSLVRLKDEQYF